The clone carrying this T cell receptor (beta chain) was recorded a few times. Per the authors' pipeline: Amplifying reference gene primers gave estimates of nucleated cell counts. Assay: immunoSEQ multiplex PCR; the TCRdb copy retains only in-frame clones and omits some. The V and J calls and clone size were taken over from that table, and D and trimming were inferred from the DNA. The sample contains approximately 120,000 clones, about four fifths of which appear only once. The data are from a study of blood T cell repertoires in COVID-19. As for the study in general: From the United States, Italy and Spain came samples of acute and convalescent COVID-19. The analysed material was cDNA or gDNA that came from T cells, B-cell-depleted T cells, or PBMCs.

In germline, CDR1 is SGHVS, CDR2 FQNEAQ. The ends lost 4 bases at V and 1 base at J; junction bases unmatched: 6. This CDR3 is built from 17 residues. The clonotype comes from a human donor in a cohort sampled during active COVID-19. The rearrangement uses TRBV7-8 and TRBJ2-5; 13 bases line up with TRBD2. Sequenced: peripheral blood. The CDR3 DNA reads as TGTGCCAGCAGCTCGGGACTAGCGGGGACCCTCCAAGAGACCCAGTACTTC. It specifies CASSSGLAGTLQETQYF. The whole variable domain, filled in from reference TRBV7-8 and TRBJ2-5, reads GAGVSQSPRYKVAKRGQDVALRCDPISGHVSLFWYQQALGQGPEFLTYFQNEAQLDKSGLPSDRFFAERPEGSVSTLKIQRTQQEDSAVYLCASSSGLAGTLQETQYFGPGTRLLVL.